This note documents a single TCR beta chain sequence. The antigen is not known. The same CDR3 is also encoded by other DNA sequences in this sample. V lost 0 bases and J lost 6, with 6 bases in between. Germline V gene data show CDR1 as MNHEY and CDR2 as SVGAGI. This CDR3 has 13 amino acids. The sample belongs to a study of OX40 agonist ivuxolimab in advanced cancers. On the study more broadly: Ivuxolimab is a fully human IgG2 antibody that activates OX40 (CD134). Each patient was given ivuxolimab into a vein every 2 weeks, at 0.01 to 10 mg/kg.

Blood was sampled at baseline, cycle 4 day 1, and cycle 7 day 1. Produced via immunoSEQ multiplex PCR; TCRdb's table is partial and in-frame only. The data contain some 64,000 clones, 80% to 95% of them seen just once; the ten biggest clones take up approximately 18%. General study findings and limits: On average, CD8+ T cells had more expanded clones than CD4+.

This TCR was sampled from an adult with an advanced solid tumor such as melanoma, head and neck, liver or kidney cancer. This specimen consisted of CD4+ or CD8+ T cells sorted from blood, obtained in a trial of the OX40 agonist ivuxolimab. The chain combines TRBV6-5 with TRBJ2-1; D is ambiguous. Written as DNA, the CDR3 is TGTGCCAGCAGTTACTCTGGGGTCAATGAGCAGTTCTTC. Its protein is CASSYSGVNEQFF.